This TCR beta chain was retrieved from a study of blood T cell repertoires in COVID-19. Across the study: Collection of acute and convalescent COVID-19 samples took place in the United States, Italy and Spain. From T cells, B-cell-depleted T cells, or PBMCs came the material, which was cDNA or gDNA.

The CDR3 runs to 14 residues. Germline V gives CDR1 LNHDA, CDR2 SQIVND (reference sequence). V lost 6 bases, J lost 7 bases, and 6 bases stayed unmatched. In the original processing: Estimation of nucleated cell counts was performed using reference gene primer amplification. TCRdb's copy holds only in-frame clones and misses some; the assay was immunoSEQ multiplex PCR. That table furnishes V, J and clone size, whereas the DNA furnished D and trimming. In the table there are some 98,000 clones, 65% to 90% of which are singletons. This clonotype was sampled from a man between 65 and 85 years old with active or convalescent COVID-19. Material for sequencing was peripheral blood. This rearrangement joins TRBV19 to TRBJ1-2; 12 bases match TRBD1. The CDR3: CASRTGQGAGGYTF. DNA for the CDR3: TGTGCCAGTAGGACGGGACAGGGGGCTGGTGGCTACACCTTC. The entire variable domain, with the rest obtained from reference TRBV19 and TRBJ1-2, is as follows: DGGITQSPKYLFRKEGQNVTLSCEQNLNHDAMYWYRQDPGQGLRLIYYSQIVNDFQKGDIAEGYSVSREKKESFPLTVTSAQKNPTAFYLCASRTGQGAGGYTFGSGTRLTVV.